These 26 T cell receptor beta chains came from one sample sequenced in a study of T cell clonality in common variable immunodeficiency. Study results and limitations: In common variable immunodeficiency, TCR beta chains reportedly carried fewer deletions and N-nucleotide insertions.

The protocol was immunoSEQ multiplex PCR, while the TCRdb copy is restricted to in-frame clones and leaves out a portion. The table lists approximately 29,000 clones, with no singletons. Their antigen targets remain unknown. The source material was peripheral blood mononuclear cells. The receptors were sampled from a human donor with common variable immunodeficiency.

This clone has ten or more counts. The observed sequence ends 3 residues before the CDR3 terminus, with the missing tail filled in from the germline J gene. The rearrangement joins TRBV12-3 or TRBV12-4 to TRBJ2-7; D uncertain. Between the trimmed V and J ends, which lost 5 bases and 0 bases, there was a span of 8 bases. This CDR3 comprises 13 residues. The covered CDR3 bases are TGTGCCAGCAGTGCGACTCCCTCCTACGAG. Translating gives CASSATPSYE. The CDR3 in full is CASSATPSYEQYF.

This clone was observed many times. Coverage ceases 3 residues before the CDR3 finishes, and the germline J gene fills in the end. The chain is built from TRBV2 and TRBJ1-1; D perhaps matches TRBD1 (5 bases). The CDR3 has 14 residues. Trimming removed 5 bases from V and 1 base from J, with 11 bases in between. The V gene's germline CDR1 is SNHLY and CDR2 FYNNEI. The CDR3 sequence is CASSRQRQNTEAFF. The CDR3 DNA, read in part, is TGTGCCAGCAGTAGACAGCGACAGAACACTGAA.

The CDR3: CASRYAQGSSYEQYF. CDR3 DNA (partial): TGTGCCAGCAGGTATGCCCAGGGCAGCTCCTACGAG. The V call is TRBV6-2 or TRBV6-3, the J call TRBJ2-7; D might be TRBD1 (5 bases). The CDR3 end falls 3 residues outside the read, so it is completed with the germline J gene. The CDR3 totals 15 residues. Germline V CDR1 and CDR2: MNHEY, SVGEGT. Trimming shortened V by 6 bases and J by 0 bases, and 15 bases separated the two germline ends.

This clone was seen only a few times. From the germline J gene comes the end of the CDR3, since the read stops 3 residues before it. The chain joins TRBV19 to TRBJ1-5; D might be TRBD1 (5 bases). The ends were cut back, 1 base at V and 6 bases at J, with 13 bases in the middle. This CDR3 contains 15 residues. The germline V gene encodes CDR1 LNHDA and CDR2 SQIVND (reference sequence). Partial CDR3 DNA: TGTGCCAGTAGTATAGCTGCCGGGGGGTTTCAGCCC. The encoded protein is CASSIAAGGFQP. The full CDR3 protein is CASSIAAGGFQPQHF.

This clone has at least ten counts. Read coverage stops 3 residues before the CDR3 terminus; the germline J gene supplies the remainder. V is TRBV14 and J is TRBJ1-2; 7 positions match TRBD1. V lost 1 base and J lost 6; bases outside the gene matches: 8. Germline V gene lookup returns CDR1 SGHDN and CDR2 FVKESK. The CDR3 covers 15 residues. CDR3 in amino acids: CASSQGQGPMDGYTF. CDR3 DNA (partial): TGTGCCAGCAGCCAAGGACAGGGACCGATGGATGGC.

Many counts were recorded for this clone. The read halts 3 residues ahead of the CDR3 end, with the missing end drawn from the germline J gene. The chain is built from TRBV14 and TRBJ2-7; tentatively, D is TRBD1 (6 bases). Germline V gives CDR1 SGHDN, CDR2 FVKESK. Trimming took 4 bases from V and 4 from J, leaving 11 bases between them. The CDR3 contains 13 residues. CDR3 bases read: TGTGCCAGCAGCCGCTCAGGGGTTTACGAG. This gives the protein CASSRSGVYE. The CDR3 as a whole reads CASSRSGVYEQYF.

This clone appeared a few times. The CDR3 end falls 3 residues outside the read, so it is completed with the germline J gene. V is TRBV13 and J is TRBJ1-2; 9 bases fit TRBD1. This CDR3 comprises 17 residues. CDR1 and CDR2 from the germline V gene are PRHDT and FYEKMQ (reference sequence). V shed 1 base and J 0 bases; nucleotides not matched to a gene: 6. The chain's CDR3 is CASSLDPRTGANYGYTF. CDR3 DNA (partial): TGTGCCAGCAGCTTAGATCCTCGGACAGGGGCTAACTATGGC. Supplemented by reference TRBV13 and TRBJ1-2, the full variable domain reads AAGVIQSPRHLIKEKRETATLKCYPIPRHDTVYWYQQGPGQDPQFLISFYEKMQSDKGSIPDRFSAQQFSDYHSELNMSSLELGDSALYFCASSLDPRTGANYGYTFGSGTRLTVV.

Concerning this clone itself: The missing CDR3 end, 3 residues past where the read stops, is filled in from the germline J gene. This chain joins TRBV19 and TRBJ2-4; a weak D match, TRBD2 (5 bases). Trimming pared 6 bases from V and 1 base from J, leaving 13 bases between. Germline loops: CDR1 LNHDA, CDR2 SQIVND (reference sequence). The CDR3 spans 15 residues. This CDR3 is CASSPSVAAKNIQYF. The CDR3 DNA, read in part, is TGTGCCAGTAGCCCCTCCGTAGCGGCCAAAAACATT.

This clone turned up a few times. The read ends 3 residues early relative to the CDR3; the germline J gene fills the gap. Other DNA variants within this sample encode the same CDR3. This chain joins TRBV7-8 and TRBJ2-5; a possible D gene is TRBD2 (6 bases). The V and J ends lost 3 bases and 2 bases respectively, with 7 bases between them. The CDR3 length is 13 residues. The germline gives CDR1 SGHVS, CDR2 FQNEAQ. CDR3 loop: CASSLGLQETQYF. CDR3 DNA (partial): TGTGCCAGCAGCTTGGGACTTCAAGAGACC.

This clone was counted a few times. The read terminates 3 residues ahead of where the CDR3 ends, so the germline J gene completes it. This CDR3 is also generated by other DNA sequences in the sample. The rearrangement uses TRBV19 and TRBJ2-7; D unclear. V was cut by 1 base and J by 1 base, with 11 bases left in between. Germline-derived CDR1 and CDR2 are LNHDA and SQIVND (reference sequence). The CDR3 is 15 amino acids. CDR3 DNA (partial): TGTGCCAGTAGTATAGGGCCTAGTTCATCCTACGAG. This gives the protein CASSIGPSSSYE. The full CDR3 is CASSIGPSSSYEQYF.

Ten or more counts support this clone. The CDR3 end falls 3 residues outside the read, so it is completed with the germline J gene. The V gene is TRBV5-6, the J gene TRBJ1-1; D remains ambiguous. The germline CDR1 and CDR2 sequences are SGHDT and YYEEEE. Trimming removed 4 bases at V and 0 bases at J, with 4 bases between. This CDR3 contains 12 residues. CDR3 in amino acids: CASSPVNTEAFF. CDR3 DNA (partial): TGTGCCAGCAGCCCAGTGAACACTGAA. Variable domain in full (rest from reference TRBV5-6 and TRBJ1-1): DAGVTQSPTHLIKTRGQQVTLRCSPKSGHDTVSWYQQALGQGPQFIFQYYEEEERQRGNFPDRFSGHQFPNYSSELNVNALLLGDSALYLCASSPVNTEAFFGQGTRLTVV.

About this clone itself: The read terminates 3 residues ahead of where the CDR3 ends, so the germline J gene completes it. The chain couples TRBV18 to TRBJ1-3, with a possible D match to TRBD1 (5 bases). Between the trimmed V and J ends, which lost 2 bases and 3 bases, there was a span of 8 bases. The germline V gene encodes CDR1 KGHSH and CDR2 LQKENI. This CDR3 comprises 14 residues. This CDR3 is CASSPAGSGNTIYF. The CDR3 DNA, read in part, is TGTGCCAGCTCACCAGCAGGGAGTGGAAACACC.

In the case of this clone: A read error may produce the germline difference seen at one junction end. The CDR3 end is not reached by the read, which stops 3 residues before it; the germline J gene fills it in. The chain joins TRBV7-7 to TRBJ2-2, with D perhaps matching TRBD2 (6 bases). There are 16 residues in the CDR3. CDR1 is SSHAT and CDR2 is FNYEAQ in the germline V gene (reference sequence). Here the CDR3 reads CASSLVSGGNTGELFF. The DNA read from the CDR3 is TGTGCTAGCAGCTTAGTATCCGGGGGGAACACCGGGGAG.

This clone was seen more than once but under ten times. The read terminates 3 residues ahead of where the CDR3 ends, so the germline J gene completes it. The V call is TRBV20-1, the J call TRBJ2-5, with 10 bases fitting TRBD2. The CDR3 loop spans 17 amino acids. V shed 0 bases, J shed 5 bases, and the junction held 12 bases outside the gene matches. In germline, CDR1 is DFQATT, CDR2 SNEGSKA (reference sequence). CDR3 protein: CSARDPNSGGIKETQYF. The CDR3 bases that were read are TGCAGTGCTAGAGATCCCAATAGCGGGGGGATCAAGGAGACC.

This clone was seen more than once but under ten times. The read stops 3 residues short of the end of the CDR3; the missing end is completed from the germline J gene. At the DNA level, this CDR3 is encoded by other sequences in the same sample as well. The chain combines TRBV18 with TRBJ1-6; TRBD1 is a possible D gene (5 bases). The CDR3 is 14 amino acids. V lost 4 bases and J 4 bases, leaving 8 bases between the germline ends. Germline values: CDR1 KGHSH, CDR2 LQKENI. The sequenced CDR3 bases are TGTGCCAGCTCACAGCAGGGATATAATTCACCC. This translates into CASSQQGYNSP. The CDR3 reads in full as CASSQQGYNSPLHF.

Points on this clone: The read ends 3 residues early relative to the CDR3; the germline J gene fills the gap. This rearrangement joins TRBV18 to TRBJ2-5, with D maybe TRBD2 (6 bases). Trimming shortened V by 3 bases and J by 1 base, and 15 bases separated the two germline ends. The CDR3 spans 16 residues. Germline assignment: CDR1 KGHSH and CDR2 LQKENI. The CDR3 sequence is CASSPGGRQIQETQYF. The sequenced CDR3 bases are TGTGCCAGCTCACCGGGGGGAAGACAGATCCAAGAGACC.

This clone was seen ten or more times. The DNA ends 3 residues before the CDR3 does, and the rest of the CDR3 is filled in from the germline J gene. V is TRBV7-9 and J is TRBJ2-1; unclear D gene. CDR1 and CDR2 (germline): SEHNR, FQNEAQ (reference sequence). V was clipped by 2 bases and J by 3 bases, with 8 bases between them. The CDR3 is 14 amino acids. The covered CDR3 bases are TGTGCCAGCAGCTTATTCAGCGACTACAATGAG. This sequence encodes CASSLFSDYNE. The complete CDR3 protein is CASSLFSDYNEQFF.

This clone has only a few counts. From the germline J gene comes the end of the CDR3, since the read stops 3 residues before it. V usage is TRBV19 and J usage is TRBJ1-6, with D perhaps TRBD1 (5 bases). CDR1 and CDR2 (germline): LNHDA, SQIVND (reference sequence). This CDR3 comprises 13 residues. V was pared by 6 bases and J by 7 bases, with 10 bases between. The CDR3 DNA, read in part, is TGTGCCAGTAGCTTGACAGTCAATTCACCC. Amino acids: CASSLTVNSP. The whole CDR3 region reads CASSLTVNSPLHF.

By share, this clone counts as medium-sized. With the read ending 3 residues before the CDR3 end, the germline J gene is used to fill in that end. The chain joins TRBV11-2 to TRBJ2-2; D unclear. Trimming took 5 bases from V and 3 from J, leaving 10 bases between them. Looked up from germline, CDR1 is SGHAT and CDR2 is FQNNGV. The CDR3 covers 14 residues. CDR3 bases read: TGTGCCAGCAGCCCAGCCCGGGACACCGGGGAG. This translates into CASSPARDTGE. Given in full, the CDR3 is CASSPARDTGELFF.

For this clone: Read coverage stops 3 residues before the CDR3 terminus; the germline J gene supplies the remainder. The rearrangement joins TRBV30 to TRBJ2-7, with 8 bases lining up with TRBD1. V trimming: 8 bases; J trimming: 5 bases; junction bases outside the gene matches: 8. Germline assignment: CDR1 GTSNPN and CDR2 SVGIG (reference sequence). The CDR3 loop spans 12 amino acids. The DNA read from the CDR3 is TGTGCCCTGGCCGCAGGGGGCAACGAG. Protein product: CALAAGGNE. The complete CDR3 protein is CALAAGGNEQYF.

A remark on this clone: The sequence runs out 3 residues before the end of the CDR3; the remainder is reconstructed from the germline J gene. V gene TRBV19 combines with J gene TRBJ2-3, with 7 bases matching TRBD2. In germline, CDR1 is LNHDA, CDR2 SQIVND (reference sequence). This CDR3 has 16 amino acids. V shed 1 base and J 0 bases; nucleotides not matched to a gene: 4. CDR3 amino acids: CASSIVGGGSTDTQYF. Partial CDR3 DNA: TGTGCCAGTAGTATAGTTGGCGGGGGAAGCACAGATACG.

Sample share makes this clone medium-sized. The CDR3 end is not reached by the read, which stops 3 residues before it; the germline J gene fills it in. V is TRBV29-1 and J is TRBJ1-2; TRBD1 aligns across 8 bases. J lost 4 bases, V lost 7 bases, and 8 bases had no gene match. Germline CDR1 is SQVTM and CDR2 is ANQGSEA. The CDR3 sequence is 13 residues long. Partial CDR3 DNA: TGCAGCGGTGTCAGGGGGCGCTTCTATGGC. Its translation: CSGVRGRFYG. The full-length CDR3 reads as CSGVRGRFYGYTF.

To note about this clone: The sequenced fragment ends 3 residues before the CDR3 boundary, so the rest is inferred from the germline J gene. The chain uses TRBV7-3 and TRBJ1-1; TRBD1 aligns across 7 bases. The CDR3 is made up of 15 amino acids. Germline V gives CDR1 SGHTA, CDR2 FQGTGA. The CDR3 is CASSSQGTEGSVAFF. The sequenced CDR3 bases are TGTGCCAGCAGCTCACAGGGGACGGAGGGATCTGTA.

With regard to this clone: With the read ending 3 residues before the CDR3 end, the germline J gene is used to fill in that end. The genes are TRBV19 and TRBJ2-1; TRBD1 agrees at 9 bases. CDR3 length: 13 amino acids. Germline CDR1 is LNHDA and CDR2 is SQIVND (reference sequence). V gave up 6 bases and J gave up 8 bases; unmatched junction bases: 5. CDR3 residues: CASRGQGYDEQFF. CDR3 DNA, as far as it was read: TGTGCCAGTAGGGGACAGGGCTATGATGAG.

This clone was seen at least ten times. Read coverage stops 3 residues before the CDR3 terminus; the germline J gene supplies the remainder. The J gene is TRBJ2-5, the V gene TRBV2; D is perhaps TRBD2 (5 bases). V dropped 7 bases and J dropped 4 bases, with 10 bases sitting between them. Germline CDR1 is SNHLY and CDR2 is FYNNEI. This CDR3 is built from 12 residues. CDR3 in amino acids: CASIHTRETQYF. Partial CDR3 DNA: TGTGCCAGCATTCACACTAGAGAGACC.

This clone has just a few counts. Here the CDR3 reads CASSEVGVIAREQYF. The sequenced part of the CDR3 DNA is TGTGCCAGCAGTGAAGTCGGGGTGATAGCTCGCGAG. The chain has TRBV6-1 and TRBJ2-7; possibly TRBD2 for D (5 bases). The read ends 3 residues before the CDR3 terminus; that terminus is restored from the germline J gene. V dropped 1 base and J dropped 6 bases, with 16 bases sitting between them. The germline V gene encodes CDR1 MNHNS and CDR2 SASEGT. This CDR3 comprises 15 residues.